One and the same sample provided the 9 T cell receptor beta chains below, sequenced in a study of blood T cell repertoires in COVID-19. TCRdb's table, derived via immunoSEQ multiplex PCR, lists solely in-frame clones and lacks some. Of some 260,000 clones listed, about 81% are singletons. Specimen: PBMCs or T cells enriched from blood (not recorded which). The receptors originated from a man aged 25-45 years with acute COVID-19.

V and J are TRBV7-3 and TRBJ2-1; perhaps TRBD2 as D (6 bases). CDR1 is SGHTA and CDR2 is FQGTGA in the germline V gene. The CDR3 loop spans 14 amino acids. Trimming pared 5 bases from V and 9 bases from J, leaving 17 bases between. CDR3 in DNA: TGTGCCAGCAGCGACGGGACTGTACCCCGTGAGCAGTTCTTC. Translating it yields CASSDGTVPREQFF.

The CDR3 DNA reads as TGCGCCAGCAGCCGAGTACTTCCCATTAATGAAAAACTGTTTTTT. Translated: CASSRVLPINEKLFF. This chain connects TRBV4-1 to TRBJ1-4; D is uncertain. Germline values: CDR1 MGHRA, CDR2 YSYEKL. CDR3 length: 15 amino acids. With 4 bases removed from V and 4 bases from J, the gap between germline ends came to 13 bases.

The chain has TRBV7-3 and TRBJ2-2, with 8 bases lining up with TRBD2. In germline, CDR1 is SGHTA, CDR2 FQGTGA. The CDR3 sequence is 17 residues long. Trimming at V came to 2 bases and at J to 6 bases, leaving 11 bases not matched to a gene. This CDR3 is CASSLASGPRSAGELFF. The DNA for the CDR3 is TGTGCCAGCAGCTTAGCTAGCGGGCCTAGAAGTGCCGGGGAGCTGTTTTTT.

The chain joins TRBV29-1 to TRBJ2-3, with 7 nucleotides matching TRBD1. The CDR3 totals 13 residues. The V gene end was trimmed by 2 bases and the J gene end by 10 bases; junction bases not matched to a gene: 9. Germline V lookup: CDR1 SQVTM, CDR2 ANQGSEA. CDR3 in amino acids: CSVELIDRVAQYF. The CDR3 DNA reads TGCAGCGTTGAACTCATAGACAGGGTAGCGCAGTATTTT.

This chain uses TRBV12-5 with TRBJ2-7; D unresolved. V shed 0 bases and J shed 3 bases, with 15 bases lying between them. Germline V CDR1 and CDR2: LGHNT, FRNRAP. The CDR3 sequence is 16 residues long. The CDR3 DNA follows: TGTGCTAGTGGTTTGGTAGAACAACGATCCTTCTACGAGCAGTACGTC. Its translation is CASGLVEQRSFYEQYV.

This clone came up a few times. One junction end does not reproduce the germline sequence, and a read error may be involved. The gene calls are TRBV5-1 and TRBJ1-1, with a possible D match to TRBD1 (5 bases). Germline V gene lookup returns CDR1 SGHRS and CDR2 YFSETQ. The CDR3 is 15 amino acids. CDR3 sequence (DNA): TGTGCCAGCAGCTCGCGGGACGGATTGAACACTGAAGCTTTCTTT. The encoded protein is CASSSRDGLNTEAFF.

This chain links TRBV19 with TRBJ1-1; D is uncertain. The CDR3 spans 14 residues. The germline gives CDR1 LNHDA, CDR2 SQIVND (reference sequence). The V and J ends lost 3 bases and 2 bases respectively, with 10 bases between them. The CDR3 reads CASSIQQSNTEAFF. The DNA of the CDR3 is TGTGCCAGTAGTATCCAACAGAGTAACACTGAAGCTTTCTTT.

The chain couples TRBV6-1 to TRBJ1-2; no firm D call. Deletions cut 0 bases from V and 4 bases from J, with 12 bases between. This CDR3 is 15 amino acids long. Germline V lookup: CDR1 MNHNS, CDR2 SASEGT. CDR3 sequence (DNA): TGTGCCAGCAGTGAAGCGCCGGGTAAGGCCTATGGCTACACCTTC. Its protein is CASSEAPGKAYGYTF.

The CDR3 loop is CASRRTGPYEQYV. DNA of the CDR3: TGTGCCAGCAGACGGACAGGGCCCTACGAGCAGTACGTC. The chain links TRBV6-5 to TRBJ2-7; TRBD1 matches 8 bases. Germline V lookup: CDR1 MNHEY, CDR2 SVGAGI. V lost 6 bases, J lost 2 bases, and 3 bases stayed unmatched. CDR3 length: 13 residues.